The clone carrying this T cell receptor (beta chain) has just one count. Sequencing was performed with immunoSEQ multiplex PCR; in TCRdb, only in-frame clones are kept and a portion is missing. This table has approximately 400,000 clones, roughly 90% appearing once. This sample is drawn from a study of blood T cell repertoires in COVID-19. Study-wide context: From the United States, Italy and Spain came samples of acute and convalescent COVID-19. The analysed material was cDNA or gDNA that came from T cells, B-cell-depleted T cells, or PBMCs.

This CDR3 is built from 16 residues. CDR1 and CDR2 (germline): MNHEY, SVGEGT. Trimming cost V 2 bases and J 1 base; bases outside gene matches: 3. V gene TRBV6-2 or TRBV6-3 combines with J gene TRBJ2-2; the match to TRBD1 covers 8 bases. The clonotype comes from a man aged 40-50 years with acute or convalescent COVID-19. Specimen: peripheral blood. CDR3 sequence reads: CASSYRTGWNTGELFF. The CDR3 bases are TGTGCCAGCAGTTACCGGACAGGGTGGAACACCGGGGAGCTGTTTTTT.